This entry concerns a single T cell receptor (beta chain). This sample is drawn from a study of blood T cell repertoires in COVID-19. CDR3 length equals 12 residues. V lost 10 bases and J lost 2, with 10 bases in between. The germline V gene has CDR1 MNHEY and CDR2 SVGAGI. Sequenced by immunoSEQ multiplex PCR; TCRdb stores in-frame clones only, minus some. The sample lists approximately 72,000 clones; approximately 89% were seen once. The rearrangement uses TRBV6-5 and TRBJ2-3; maybe TRBD2 (6 bases). The sequenced material came from peripheral blood. The clonotype was recovered from an elderly woman with active or convalescent COVID-19. Written as DNA, the CDR3 is TGTGCCATACGGGACTCCACAGATACGCAGTATTTT. Translation: CAIRDSTDTQYF.